Listed below are T cell receptor beta chains from one sample, sequenced in a study of cytomegalovirus exposure and HLA in healthy donors. Clones were read by immunoSEQ multiplex PCR, and TCRdb kept only the in-frame ones, dropping some. The sample contains 150,000 to 200,000 clones, 55% to 80% of which appear only once. Sequenced input: PBMCs. These receptors all come from a woman under 30 in good health and CMV-seropositive. Both conserved end residues are part of each CDR3. A D gene is named only where the DNA matches it firmly.

J: TRBJ2-5; D: -; V: TRBV6-5; CDR3: CASSPRLQETQYF
J: TRBJ2-7; D: TRBD1; V: TRBV18; CDR3: CASSPGQSYEQYF
J: TRBJ2-2; D: -; V: TRBV28; CDR3: CASGETGELFF
J: TRBJ1-3; D: -; V: TRBV30; CDR3: CAWSSGGAGNTIYF
J: TRBJ2-1; D: TRBD1; V: TRBV6-4; CDR3: CASSRTGEAEQFF
J: TRBJ2-1; D: TRBD2; V: TRBV5-1; CDR3: CASSFTGGYNEQFF
J: TRBJ2-7; D: TRBD1; V: TRBV7-8; CDR3: CASSSRQGQSYEQYF
J: TRBJ1-4; D: TRBD1; V: TRBV11-2; CDR3: CASRLTGGEKLFF
J: TRBJ2-7; D: TRBD2; V: TRBV28; CDR3: CASSRSGTPSYEQYF
J: TRBJ2-3; D: TRBD1; V: TRBV9; CDR3: CASSAKQGARVGSVTDTQYF
J: TRBJ1-2; D: TRBD1; V: TRBV5-4; CDR3: CASSFQYRGQNGYTF
J: TRBJ1-1; D: -; V: TRBV27; CDR3: CASRPLGEGNTEAFF
J: TRBJ2-2; D: -; V: TRBV4-3; CDR3: CASSQEVSDSIGANTGELFF
J: TRBJ2-1; D: TRBD2; V: TRBV27; CDR3: CASSFRASGHNEQFF
J: TRBJ2-1; D: -; V: TRBV29-1; CDR3: CSVDGEGGNEQFF
J: TRBJ2-5; D: -; V: TRBV28; CDR3: CASSTNWAGPETQYF
J: TRBJ2-1; D: TRBD1; V: TRBV4-1; CDR3: CASSQLGTGDNEQFF
J: TRBJ2-1; D: TRBD2; V: TRBV15; CDR3: CATGTSGGTGNEQFF
J: TRBJ1-1; D: TRBD1; V: TRBV4-1; CDR3: CASSLGQGGGMNTEAFF
J: TRBJ2-3; D: TRBD2; V: TRBV10-2; CDR3: CASRGRLAASTDTQYF
J: TRBJ2-1; D: -; V: TRBV7-3; CDR3: CASSPVAGSSYNEQFF
J: TRBJ2-3; D: TRBD2; V: TRBV5-1; CDR3: CASSRGLAGAPSADTQYF
J: TRBJ2-1; D: -; V: TRBV1; CDR3: CTSSHPLAGAGNEQFF
J: TRBJ2-1; D: TRBD1; V: TRBV7-9; CDR3: CASTQNRGVYNEQFF
J: TRBJ2-1; D: -; V: TRBV30; CDR3: CAWSWGGARASAQFF
J: TRBJ2-5; D: -; V: TRBV13; CDR3: CASSLADSGQETQYF
J: TRBJ1-1; D: -; V: TRBV7-9; CDR3: CASSQAGPTEAFF
J: TRBJ1-4; D: TRBD1; V: TRBV30; CDR3: CAWSGRQGGEKLFF
J: TRBJ1-1; D: -; V: TRBV27; CDR3: CASRSITEAFF
J: TRBJ1-2; D: TRBD1; V: TRBV5-1; CDR3: CASSLEGQIYGYTF
J: TRBJ1-5; D: -; V: TRBV28; CDR3: CASSFFRANQPQHF
J: TRBJ2-1; D: -; V: TRBV4-1; CDR3: CASSQGSGPSYNEQFF
J: TRBJ1-4; D: TRBD1; V: TRBV4-1; CDR3: CASSQVRAGGNEKLFF
J: TRBJ2-5; D: TRBD1; V: TRBV7-2; CDR3: CASSLGGTGTKETQYF
J: TRBJ2-1; D: -; V: TRBV28; CDR3: CASSPRTNNEQFF
J: TRBJ2-7; D: -; V: TRBV5-1; CDR3: CASRISQPPYEQYF
J: TRBJ2-5; D: -; V: TRBV6-5; CDR3: CASSFTGGGKETQYF
J: TRBJ2-2; D: TRBD2; V: TRBV27; CDR3: CASSLLGLAGGPGGELFF
J: TRBJ1-6; D: -; V: TRBV9; CDR3: CASSVDISSYNSPLHF
J: TRBJ2-2; D: -; V: TRBV18; CDR3: CASSRGDGSGELFF
J: TRBJ2-7; D: -; V: TRBV28; CDR3: CASSLGGTTYEQYF
J: TRBJ2-3; D: TRBD2; V: TRBV13; CDR3: CASSLTSGSNTDTQYF
J: TRBJ2-5; D: -; V: TRBV7-9; CDR3: CASSPLSETQYF
J: TRBJ1-2; D: -; V: TRBV29-1; CDR3: CSVTANYGYTF
J: TRBJ2-7; D: TRBD1; V: TRBV6-5; CDR3: CASSYAGTGSYEQYF
J: TRBJ1-2; D: -; V: TRBV21-1; CDR3: CASSNGGYGYTF
J: TRBJ1-1; D: -; V: TRBV4-3; CDR3: CASSQDTGVGATEAFF
J: TRBJ1-6; D: -; V: TRBV2; CDR3: CASTLSGSPLHF
J: TRBJ1-2; D: -; V: TRBV29-1; CDR3: CSVEREWGNTF
J: TRBJ1-2; D: -; V: TRBV6-5; CDR3: CASSYLPGSYGYTF
J: TRBJ1-2; D: TRBD1; V: TRBV6-5; CDR3: CASSYLDRGGNYGYTF
J: TRBJ2-7; D: TRBD2; V: TRBV13; CDR3: CASRSSGTSGSEQYF
J: TRBJ2-7; D: -; V: TRBV7-6; CDR3: CASSGDRFEQYF
J: TRBJ2-3; D: TRBD2; V: TRBV6-1; CDR3: CASRLAGGTDTQYF
J: TRBJ2-7; D: -; V: TRBV7-2; CDR3: CASSLGGMGYEQYF